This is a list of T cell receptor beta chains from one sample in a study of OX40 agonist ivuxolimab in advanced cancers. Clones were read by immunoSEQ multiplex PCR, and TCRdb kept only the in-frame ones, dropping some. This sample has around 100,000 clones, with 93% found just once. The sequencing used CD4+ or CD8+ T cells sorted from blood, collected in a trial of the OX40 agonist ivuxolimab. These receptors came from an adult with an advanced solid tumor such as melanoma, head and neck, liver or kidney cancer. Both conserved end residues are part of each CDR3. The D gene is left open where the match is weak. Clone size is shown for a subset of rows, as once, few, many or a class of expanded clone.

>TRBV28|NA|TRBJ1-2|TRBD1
CASSPGTAIYGYTF
TGTGCCAGCAGTCCCGGGACAGCCATTTATGGCTACACCTTC
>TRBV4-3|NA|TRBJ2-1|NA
CASRPEYIYNEQFF
TGCGCCAGCAGGCCCGAGTATATCTACAATGAGCAGTTCTTC
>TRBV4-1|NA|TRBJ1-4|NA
CASSQNRAANEKLFF
TGCGCCAGCAGCCAGAACCGGGCCGCTAATGAAAAACTGTTTTTT
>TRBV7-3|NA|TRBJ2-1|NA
CASSLEAGINNEQFF
TGTGCCAGCAGCTTAGAGGCGGGGATAAACAATGAGCAGTTCTTC
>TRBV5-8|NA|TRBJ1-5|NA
CASSLGPAEGNQPQHF
TGTGCCAGCAGCTTGGGCCCTGCAGAAGGCAATCAGCCCCAGCATTTT
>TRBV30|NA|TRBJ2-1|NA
CAWAEGSYNEQFF
TGTGCCTGGGCGGAGGGGTCCTACAATGAGCAGTTCTTC
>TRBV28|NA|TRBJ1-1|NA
CASSYPSEEAFF
TGTGCCAGCAGTTACCCGAGCGAAGAAGCTTTCTTT
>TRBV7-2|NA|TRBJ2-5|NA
CASRPGTSYQETQYF
TGTGCCAGCAGACCCGGGACCTCGTACCAAGAGACCCAGTACTTC
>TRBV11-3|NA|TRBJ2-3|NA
CASSLDSFGGLYTDTQYF
TGTGCCAGCAGCTTAGATTCTTTTGGCGGATTATACACAGATACGCAGTATTTT
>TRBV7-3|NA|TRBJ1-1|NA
CASSLGLRAEAFF
TGTGCCAGCAGCTTAGGGCTGAGAGCTGAAGCTTTCTTT
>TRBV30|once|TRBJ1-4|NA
CAWSVLRGANEKLFF
TGTGCCTGGAGTGTGCTAAGGGGAGCTAATGAAAAACTGTTTTTT
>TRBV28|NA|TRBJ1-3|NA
CASRARIGHRTMGNTIYF
TGTGCCAGCAGAGCCCGTATCGGACACCGAACGATGGGAAACACCATATATTTT
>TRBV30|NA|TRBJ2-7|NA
CAWSYINYEQYF
TGTGCCTGGAGTTATATTAACTACGAGCAGTACTTC
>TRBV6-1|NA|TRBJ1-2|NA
CASSALRRDGYTF
TGTGCCAGCAGTGCTCTGAGACGGGATGGCTACACCTTC
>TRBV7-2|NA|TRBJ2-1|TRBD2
CASSSALAGGRYNEQFF
TGTGCCAGCAGCTCAGCTCTAGCGGGGGGGCGGTACAATGAGCAGTTCTTC
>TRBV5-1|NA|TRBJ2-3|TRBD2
CASSFAGDTDTQYF
TGCGCCAGCAGCTTTGCGGGGGACACAGATACGCAGTATTTT
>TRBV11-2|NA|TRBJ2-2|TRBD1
CASSLESPTGGGWWTGELFF
TGTGCCAGCAGCTTAGAATCTCCGACAGGGGGCGGGTGGTGGACCGGGGAGCTGTTTTTT
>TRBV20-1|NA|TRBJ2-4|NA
CYVPAENIQYF
TGCTATGTACCAGCTGAAAACATTCAGTACTTC
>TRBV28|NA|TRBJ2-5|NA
CASSSPGRHQETQYF
TGTGCCAGCAGTTCCCCCGGCAGGCACCAAGAGACCCAGTACTTC
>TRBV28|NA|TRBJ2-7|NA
CASPPSGAGWGPHEQYF
TGTGCCAGCCCCCCCTCCGGGGCCGGCTGGGGCCCCCACGAGCAGTACTTC
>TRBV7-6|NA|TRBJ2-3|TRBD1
CASSDRDRGTDTQYF
TGTGCCAGCAGCGACCGGGACAGGGGCACAGATACGCAGTATTTT
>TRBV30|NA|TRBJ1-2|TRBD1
CAWSPLTGGSSYGYTF
TGTGCCTGGAGTCCGCTGACAGGGGGCTCGAGCTATGGCTACACCTTC
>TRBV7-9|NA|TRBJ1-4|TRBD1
CASSYRQGVSNEKLFF
TGTGCCAGCAGCTACCGACAGGGGGTGTCTAATGAAAAACTGTTTTTT
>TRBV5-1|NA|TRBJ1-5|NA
CASRYSQAVGNQPQHF
TGCGCCAGCAGATACTCACAGGCGGTCGGCAATCAGCCCCAGCATTTT
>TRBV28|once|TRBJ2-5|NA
CASRGRVETQYF
TGTGCCAGCAGGGGGCGGGTGGAGACCCAGTACTTC
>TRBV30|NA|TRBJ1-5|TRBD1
CAWSMGTGNQPQHF
TGTGCCTGGAGTATGGGGACAGGGAATCAGCCCCAGCATTTT
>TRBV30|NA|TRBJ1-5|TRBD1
CAWSRQGGQPQHF
TGTGCCTGGAGTCGACAGGGAGGCCAGCCCCAGCATTTT
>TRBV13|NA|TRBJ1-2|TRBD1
CASRLNRGHGVWYYTF
TGTGCCAGCAGACTGAACAGGGGGCATGGTGTGTGGTACTACACCTTC